These T cell receptor beta chains were read from a single sample in a study of ipilimumab plus nivolumab after autologous stem cell transplantation. Profiled with immunoSEQ multiplex PCR; TCRdb holds only in-frame clones, not every one. The sample has 17,000 or so clones; approximately 79% are singletons. The source material was PBMCs, sampled in a trial of ipilimumab plus nivolumab as post-transplant consolidation. These receptor sequences come from a male donor with diffuse large B-cell lymphoma. The CDR3 runs from the conserved cysteine through the conserved F or W. D genes are given only for firm matches. Clone size, where shown, is once, few, many, or a class for clones that have expanded.

d_call	v_call	j_call	clone_size	cdr3_nt	cdr3_aa
TRBD2	TRBV5-1	TRBJ2-5	NA	TGCGCCAGCAACTTCGGGACTAGGCAAGAGACCCAGTACTTC	CASNFGTRQETQYF
NA	TRBV6-1	TRBJ1-1	few	TGTGCCAGCAAGGAGTTCGAGGCCCAAGGGACTGAAGCTTTCTTT	CASKEFEAQGTEAFF
NA	TRBV5-1	TRBJ2-5	NA	TGCGCCAGCAGGTTGAGGCCGGGGGGCGAGGAGACCCAGTACTTC	CASRLRPGGEETQYF
NA	TRBV6-1	TRBJ1-1	NA	TGTGCCAGCAGTGCCAGGTACGACACTGAAGCTTTCTTT	CASSARYDTEAFF
TRBD2	TRBV6-1	TRBJ2-3	NA	TGTGCCAGCAGTGAGTGGCGGGGGGCAGATACGCAGTATTTT	CASSEWRGADTQYF
NA	TRBV7-9	TRBJ1-1	NA	TGTGCCAGCAGCTTAGGGCTGGGTGGGACTGAAGCTTTCTTT	CASSLGLGGTEAFF
TRBD1	TRBV5-8	TRBJ1-3	NA	TGTGCCAGCAGCTTGTTCCTGGGACAGAGCTCTGGAAACACCATATATTTT	CASSLFLGQSSGNTIYF
NA	TRBV14	TRBJ1-2	NA	TGTGCCAGCAGCCAAGGGCTCATCCTTACGGGACAACCCTATGGCTACACCTTC	CASSQGLILTGQPYGYTF
NA	TRBV9	TRBJ2-7	NA	TGTGCCAGCAGCGCCTCGGTGGGTGGCGGGGCCTACGAGCAGTACTTC	CASSASVGGGAYEQYF
TRBD2	TRBV5-1	TRBJ2-3	NA	TGCGCCAGCAGCCCCCCCCCGGGGGGGCCGGGTTCAGATACGCAGTATTTT	CASSPPPGGPGSDTQYF
NA	TRBV6-4	TRBJ2-3	NA	TGTGCCAGCAGTTTTGGGACCACAGATACGCAGTATTTT	CASSFGTTDTQYF
NA	TRBV7-8	TRBJ2-3	NA	TGTGCCAGCAGCACATGGGGCGAGGGAGATACGCAGTATTTT	CASSTWGEGDTQYF
NA	TRBV7-9	TRBJ2-1	NA	TGTGCCAGCAGCTTAGCGGGCGGCGATGAGCAGTTCTTC	CASSLAGGDEQFF
NA	TRBV18	TRBJ1-5	NA	TGTGCCAGCTCACCCGGGACAAGCAATCAGCCCCAGCATTTT	CASSPGTSNQPQHF
NA	TRBV27	TRBJ1-2	NA	TGTGCCAGCAGTCCCACTCAGCTCTATGGCTACACCTTC	CASSPTQLYGYTF
TRBD1	TRBV6-5	TRBJ2-2	few	TGTGCCAGCAGTTTCAGGGGGCATAACACCGGGGAGCTGTTTTTT	CASSFRGHNTGELFF
NA	TRBV2	TRBJ2-3	NA	TGTGCCAGCAGTGACGGTTCTAGCACAGATACGCAGTATTTT	CASSDGSSTDTQYF
TRBD1	TRBV5-4	TRBJ1-2	medium-sized	TGTGCCAGCAGCCCACAGGGGAGCGGCTACACCTTC	CASSPQGSGYTF
TRBD1	TRBV6-1	TRBJ1-1	NA	TGTGCCAGCAGTGCTCCCGCGGGGACAGCCGAAGCTTTCTTT	CASSAPAGTAEAFF
NA	TRBV19	TRBJ1-6	NA	TGTGCCAGTAGTACTGAGGCTTTGAGCTATTCACCCCTCCACTTT	CASSTEALSYSPLHF
TRBD2	TRBV5-6	TRBJ2-2	NA	TGTGCCAGCAGCGTTGGGCGGGGGGTGTCCCCCGGGGAGCTGTTTTTT	CASSVGRGVSPGELFF
NA	TRBV5-4	TRBJ2-1	NA	TGTGCCAGCAGTACGGCTATAGCTTTCTACTCCTACAATGAGCAGTTCTTC	CASSTAIAFYSYNEQFF
TRBD1	TRBV10-2	TRBJ2-7	NA	TGCGCCAGCACCGGGACAGGCTACGAGCAGTACTTC	CASTGTGYEQYF
TRBD1	TRBV5-1	TRBJ2-1	NA	TGCGCCAGCAGCTTAGTACAGGGGAGCAATGAGCAGTTCTTC	CASSLVQGSNEQFF
TRBD2	TRBV28	TRBJ2-5	NA	TGTGCCAGCAGTTTGGGGACTAGTGGCCGAGAGACCCAGTACTTC	CASSLGTSGRETQYF
NA	TRBV2	TRBJ2-1	NA	TGTGCCAGCGCCGCTGCCCGGGGCTCCTACAATGAGCAGTTCTTC	CASAAARGSYNEQFF